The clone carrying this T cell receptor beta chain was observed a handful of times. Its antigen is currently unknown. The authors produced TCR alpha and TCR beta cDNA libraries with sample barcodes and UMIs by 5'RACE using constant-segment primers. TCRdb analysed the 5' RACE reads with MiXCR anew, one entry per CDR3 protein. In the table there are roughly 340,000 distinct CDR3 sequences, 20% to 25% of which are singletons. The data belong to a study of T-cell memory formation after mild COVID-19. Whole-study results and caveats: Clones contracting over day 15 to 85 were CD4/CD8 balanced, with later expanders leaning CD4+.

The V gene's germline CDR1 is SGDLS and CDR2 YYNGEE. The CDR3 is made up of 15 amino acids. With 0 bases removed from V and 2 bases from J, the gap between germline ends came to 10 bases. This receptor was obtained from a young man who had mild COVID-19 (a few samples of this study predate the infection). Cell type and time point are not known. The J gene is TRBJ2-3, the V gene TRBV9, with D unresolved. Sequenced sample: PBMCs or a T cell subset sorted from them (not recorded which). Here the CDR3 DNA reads TGTGCCAGCAGCGTAGGAGCTCATACCACAGATACGCAGTATTTT. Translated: CASSVGAHTTDTQYF.